This T cell receptor (beta chain) comes out of a study of human T cells and chemical hapten exposure. Whole-study context: Each patch test put 0.01% DPC on the upper back, and results were read at 6 days. Alopecia areata, totalis and universalis patients, mostly female, were included.

Time point described: pre-sensitization, week 0. As for treatment: therapeutic diphenylcyclopropenone sensitization with weekly scalp DPC. TCRdb used MiXCR to reprocess the RACE reads, holding one entry per CDR3 protein. The sample yields about 42,000 distinct CDR3 sequences, roughly 12% seen once. The CDR3 contains 14 residues. Trimming removed 0 bases from V and 5 bases from J, with 10 bases in between. Germline V gene sequence: CDR1 KGHSH, CDR2 LQKENI. Study-wide points: Expanded TCRs formed significantly more large CDR3 similarity clusters than controls.

With regard to this clonotype: The antigen remains undetermined.

This chain links TRBV18 with TRBJ2-5, with D possibly being TRBD1 (5 bases). The TCR originated in a woman aged 25 to 39 with alopecia areata. Some clones in this sample may be carry-over from other donors' samples. The source was whole blood, collected in connection with sensitization to the hapten diphenylcyclopropenone (DPC). CDR3 bases: TGTGCCAGCTCACCACCGCAGGGTCGGGAGACCCAGTACTTC. This sequence encodes CASSPPQGRETQYF.